A selection of T cell receptor beta chains follows, all from one sample in a study of blood T cell repertoires in COVID-19. Here immunoSEQ multiplex PCR was the method, and the copy in TCRdb shows in-frame clones only, minus some. The sample holds 60,000 to 80,000 clones, 70% to 90% seen once. The sequencing sample was made of peripheral blood. Receptor source: a woman of 80 years or more with acute or convalescent COVID-19. CDR3s include the opening cysteine and the closing phenylalanine or tryptophan. The D gene is left open where the match is weak. Clone size is shown for a subset of rows, as once, few, many or a class of expanded clone.

v_call: TRBV11-2
j_call: TRBJ2-7
clone_size: .
d_call: TRBD2
cdr3_aa: CASSLPSGGYEQYF
cdr3_nt: TGTGCCAGCAGCTTACCTAGCGGGGGTTACGAGCAGTACTTC

v_call: TRBV14
j_call: TRBJ2-7
clone_size: .
d_call: .
cdr3_aa: CASSQVNSLIGEQYF
cdr3_nt: TGTGCCAGCAGCCAAGTGAATAGCCTCATCGGCGAGCAGTACTTC

v_call: TRBV27
j_call: TRBJ1-2
clone_size: few
d_call: TRBD1
cdr3_aa: CASSFSQGARGYTF
cdr3_nt: TGTGCCAGCAGTTTCAGCCAGGGGGCACGCGGCTACACCTTC

v_call: TRBV7-9
j_call: TRBJ1-1
clone_size: .
d_call: .
cdr3_aa: CASSLAAGPGMNTEAFF
cdr3_nt: TGTGCCAGCAGCTTAGCGGCCGGACCGGGAATGAACACTGAAGCTTTCTTT

v_call: TRBV7-3
j_call: TRBJ1-3
clone_size: once
d_call: .
cdr3_aa: CASSLASGNTIYF
cdr3_nt: TGTGCCAGCAGCTTGGCCTCTGGAAACACCATATATTTT

v_call: TRBV3-1/TRBV3-2
j_call: TRBJ2-1
clone_size: .
d_call: .
cdr3_aa: CASSQSGAGPYYNEQFF
cdr3_nt: TGTGCCAGCAGCCAATCCGGGGCGGGACCGTATTACAATGAGCAGTTCTTC

v_call: TRBV28
j_call: TRBJ2-7
clone_size: .
d_call: TRBD2
cdr3_aa: CASSLSSGTSYEQYF
cdr3_nt: TGTGCCAGCAGTTTATCTAGCGGGACTTCCTACGAGCAGTACTTC

v_call: TRBV19
j_call: TRBJ1-4
clone_size: few
d_call: TRBD1
cdr3_aa: CASSTGTGGNEKLFF
cdr3_nt: TGTGCCAGTAGTACCGGGACAGGGGGCAATGAAAAACTGTTTTTT

v_call: TRBV4-1
j_call: TRBJ1-5
clone_size: few
d_call: .
cdr3_aa: CASSPQGASNQPQHF
cdr3_nt: TGCGCCAGCAGCCCACAAGGGGCTAGCAATCAGCCCCAGCATTTT

v_call: TRBV11-2
j_call: TRBJ2-5
clone_size: .
d_call: .
cdr3_aa: CASRPQQGQETQYF
cdr3_nt: TGTGCCAGCAGACCCCAACAGGGCCAAGAGACCCAGTACTTC

v_call: TRBV5-1
j_call: TRBJ1-2
clone_size: .
d_call: TRBD1
cdr3_aa: CASSLDQGDYTF
cdr3_nt: TGCGCCAGCAGCTTGGACCAGGGGGACTACACCTTC

v_call: TRBV3-1/TRBV3-2
j_call: TRBJ1-6
clone_size: .
d_call: TRBD1
cdr3_aa: CASSQATGGDSPLHF
cdr3_nt: TGTGCCAGCAGTCAAGCGACAGGGGGTGATTCACCCCTCCACTTT

v_call: TRBV5-8
j_call: TRBJ1-1
clone_size: .
d_call: .
cdr3_aa: CASSFGIQDTEAFF
cdr3_nt: TGTGCCAGCAGCTTCGGGATCCAAGACACTGAAGCTTTCTTT

v_call: TRBV11-2
j_call: TRBJ2-6
clone_size: once
d_call: .
cdr3_aa: CASSLDLWAESGANVLTF
cdr3_nt: TGTGCCAGCAGCTTAGATCTTTGGGCTGAGTCTGGGGCCAACGTCCTGACTTTC

v_call: TRBV29-1
j_call: TRBJ2-3
clone_size: once
d_call: TRBD2
cdr3_aa: CSVEGTTGGRADTQYF
cdr3_nt: TGCAGCGTTGAAGGTACAACGGGGGGTCGTGCAGATACGCAGTATTTT

v_call: TRBV5-4
j_call: TRBJ2-5
clone_size: .
d_call: .
cdr3_aa: CASSSGIASEETQYF
cdr3_nt: TGTGCCAGCAGTTCCGGGATAGCTAGCGAAGAGACCCAGTACTTC

v_call: TRBV5-1
j_call: TRBJ2-1
clone_size: .
d_call: TRBD1
cdr3_aa: CASSLLSPRFQQGAYNEQFF
cdr3_nt: TGCGCCAGCAGCTTACTAAGTCCGCGATTCCAGCAGGGGGCCTACAATGAGCAGTTCTTC

v_call: TRBV6-5
j_call: TRBJ1-1
clone_size: .
d_call: .
cdr3_aa: CASSYTLTPGTEAFF
cdr3_nt: TGTGCCAGCAGTTACACTCTAACCCCCGGGACTGAAGCTTTCTTT

v_call: TRBV3-1/TRBV3-2
j_call: TRBJ2-1
clone_size: .
d_call: TRBD2
cdr3_aa: CASSPASGSMFF
cdr3_nt: TGTGCCAGCAGCCCAGCTAGCGGGAGTATGTTCTTC

v_call: TRBV4-1
j_call: TRBJ2-2
clone_size: .
d_call: TRBD1
cdr3_aa: CASSTTGDTGELFF
cdr3_nt: TGCGCCAGCAGCACGACAGGGGACACCGGGGAGCTGTTTTTT

v_call: TRBV14
j_call: TRBJ2-3
clone_size: .
d_call: TRBD2
cdr3_aa: CASSPLAGGGTDTQYF
cdr3_nt: TGTGCCAGCAGCCCTCTAGCGGGAGGTGGCACAGATACGCAGTATTTT

v_call: TRBV27
j_call: TRBJ2-1
clone_size: .
d_call: .
cdr3_aa: CASSFSGLSYNEQFF
cdr3_nt: TGTGCCAGCAGTTTCTCAGGGCTCTCCTACAATGAGCAGTTCTTC

v_call: TRBV6-1
j_call: TRBJ2-3
clone_size: .
d_call: TRBD1
cdr3_aa: CASSDTGADTQYF
cdr3_nt: TGTGCCAGCAGTGATACAGGGGCAGATACGCAGTATTTT

v_call: TRBV5-6
j_call: TRBJ1-6
clone_size: few
d_call: .
cdr3_aa: CASSEGRYNSPLHF
cdr3_nt: TGTGCCAGCAGCGAGGGCCGGTATAATTCACCCCTCCACTTT

v_call: TRBV28
j_call: TRBJ2-5
clone_size: .
d_call: TRBD1
cdr3_aa: CASSRQGGLQETQYF
cdr3_nt: TGTGCCAGCAGTCGACAGGGGGGTTTGCAAGAGACCCAGTACTTC

v_call: TRBV24-1
j_call: TRBJ2-2
clone_size: .
d_call: .
cdr3_aa: CATSASGMGTGELFF
cdr3_nt: TGTGCCACCAGTGCTTCAGGGATGGGAACCGGGGAGCTGTTTTTT

v_call: TRBV10-2
j_call: TRBJ2-1
clone_size: .
d_call: .
cdr3_aa: CASSVLNEQFF
cdr3_nt: TGCGCCAGCAGTGTTCTCAATGAGCAGTTCTTC

v_call: TRBV5-1
j_call: TRBJ2-1
clone_size: .
d_call: TRBD1
cdr3_aa: CASRPSLPGTGGFNEQFF
cdr3_nt: TGCGCCAGCAGACCATCACTCCCGGGGACAGGGGGGTTCAATGAGCAGTTCTTC

v_call: TRBV5-5
j_call: TRBJ1-3
clone_size: few
d_call: .
cdr3_aa: CASSFGTESEEYF
cdr3_nt: TGTGCCAGCAGCTTTGGCACAGAGTCGGAGGAATATTTT

v_call: TRBV24-1
j_call: TRBJ1-4
clone_size: few
d_call: TRBD1
cdr3_aa: CATSDPTGAEEKLFF
cdr3_nt: TGTGCCACCAGTGATCCTACAGGGGCCGAGGAAAAACTGTTTTTT

v_call: TRBV27
j_call: TRBJ2-7
clone_size: .
d_call: TRBD1
cdr3_aa: CASSPTPTGGPYEQYF
cdr3_nt: TGTGCCAGCAGCCCCACCCCCACAGGGGGCCCCTACGAGCAGTACTTC

v_call: TRBV6-5
j_call: TRBJ2-3
clone_size: .
d_call: TRBD1
cdr3_aa: CASSYRGRADTQYF
cdr3_nt: TGTGCCAGCAGTTACAGGGGGCGCGCAGATACGCAGTATTTT

v_call: TRBV7-9
j_call: TRBJ2-7
clone_size: .
d_call: .
cdr3_aa: CASRGGKGSLYEQYF
cdr3_nt: TGTGCCAGCAGGGGGGGAAAGGGGAGTCTCTACGAGCAGTACTTC

v_call: TRBV21-1
j_call: TRBJ1-5
clone_size: .
d_call: .
cdr3_aa: CASSKETRGKVQPQHF
cdr3_nt: TGTGCCAGCAGCAAAGAAACCAGGGGAAAGGTCCAGCCCCAGCATTTT

v_call: TRBV5-1
j_call: TRBJ1-1
clone_size: .
d_call: .
cdr3_aa: CASSSDSRGTEAFF
cdr3_nt: TGCGCCAGCAGCTCGGACAGTAGGGGCACTGAAGCTTTCTTT

v_call: TRBV10-3
j_call: TRBJ1-1
clone_size: .
d_call: TRBD1
cdr3_aa: CATSGQGGMNTEAFF
cdr3_nt: TGTGCCACCTCGGGACAGGGGGGCATGAACACTGAAGCTTTCTTT

v_call: TRBV18
j_call: TRBJ2-2
clone_size: .
d_call: .
cdr3_aa: CASSLRDSTGELFF
cdr3_nt: TGTGCCAGCTCACTACGAGACAGCACCGGGGAGCTGTTTTTT

v_call: TRBV5-1
j_call: TRBJ1-2
clone_size: .
d_call: .
cdr3_aa: CASSGGQSNYGYTF
cdr3_nt: TGCGCCAGCAGCGGCGGACAGAGTAACTATGGCTACACCTTC

v_call: TRBV6-2/TRBV6-3
j_call: TRBJ1-1
clone_size: .
d_call: .
cdr3_aa: CASRPWGGSTEAFF
cdr3_nt: TGTGCCAGCAGGCCTTGGGGAGGGTCCACTGAAGCTTTCTTT

v_call: TRBV5-1
j_call: TRBJ2-3
clone_size: .
d_call: .
cdr3_aa: CASSLGGPSTDTQYF
cdr3_nt: TGCGCCAGCAGCTTGGGGGGCCCTAGCACAGATACGCAGTATTTT

v_call: TRBV6-5
j_call: TRBJ2-7
clone_size: once
d_call: TRBD1
cdr3_aa: CASSRGRGNEQYF
cdr3_nt: TGTGCCAGCAGTCGGGGCAGGGGGAACGAGCAGTACTTC

v_call: TRBV18
j_call: TRBJ2-3
clone_size: once
d_call: .
cdr3_aa: CASSPGGGVEVDTQYF
cdr3_nt: TGTGCCAGCTCACCTGGTGGCGGGGTGGAGGTAGATACGCAGTATTTT